What follows describes a single T cell receptor (beta chain). What it recognizes is unknown. Sequenced by immunoSEQ multiplex PCR; TCRdb stores in-frame clones only, minus some. The data hold tens of thousands of clones, with 85% to 90% observed a single time. The sample is drawn from a study of OX40 agonist ivuxolimab in advanced cancers. Study-wide background: All patients had ivuxolimab intravenously every 2 weeks at 0.01 to 10 mg/kg. The diagnoses of dose-escalation patients were hepatocellular carcinoma, melanoma, renal cell or head and neck cancer.

The study's findings and limits: There were, on average, more expanded clones in CD8+ T cells than in CD4+. The expanded peripheral T cells' antigen specificity was not determined.

The CDR3 is made up of 18 amino acids. Trimming took 0 bases from V and 0 from J, leaving 16 bases between them. The germline CDR1 and CDR2 sequences are SGHNT and YYREEE (reference sequence). The rearrangement links TRBV5-4 to TRBJ2-1; D is uncertain. The source material was CD4+ or CD8+ T cells sorted from blood, sampled in a trial of the OX40 agonist ivuxolimab. The sequence was collected from an adult with an advanced solid tumor such as melanoma, head and neck, liver or kidney cancer. CDR3 amino acids: CASSLAQDVPSSYNEQFF. The CDR3 DNA reads as TGTGCCAGCAGCTTGGCCCAGGATGTCCCTAGCTCCTACAATGAGCAGTTCTTC.